The subject of this entry is one T cell receptor (beta chain). The immunoSEQ assay amplified TCRB CDR3 from up to 2 ug DNA. Sequencing used immunoSEQ multiplex PCR; TCRdb keeps in-frame clones, though not all of them. The repertoire consists of roughly 90,000 clones, with approximately 90% occurring once and the leading ten covering about a sixth. CDR3 length equals 16 residues. V dropped 4 bases and J dropped 6 bases, with 19 bases sitting between them. Germline V gene sequence: CDR1 SGHRS, CDR2 YFSETQ. The data belong to a study of glioma-infiltrating T cells after dendritic cell vaccination. Study-wide context: Patients received three intradermal dendritic cell vaccine injections at biweekly intervals.

Material: blood, obtained before dendritic cell vaccination. The chain uses TRBV5-1 and TRBJ1-4; D may be TRBD1 (6 bases). This TCR derives from a human donor with glioblastoma. The CDR3: CASSPDRNMGDEKLFF. DNA of the CDR3: TGCGCCAGCAGCCCGGACAGAAATATGGGTGATGAAAAACTGTTTTTT.